This T cell receptor beta chain emerged from a study of T-cell reconstitution after alpha-beta-depleted transplantation in children. For this clonotype: Its target is unknown.

The library targeted TCRbeta and was prepared with unique molecular identifiers. Each CDR3 protein is one row after TCRdb ran MiXCR on the PCR reads. The sample contains around 440,000 distinct CDR3 sequences, about 10% of which appear only once. Germline V gene sequence: CDR1 DFQATT, CDR2 SNEGSKA (reference sequence). This CDR3 contains 18 residues. The V and J ends lost 1 base and 0 bases, in that order; junction bases with no gene match: 12. General study results and limits: In patients about two months after transplant, alpha-beta T cells reportedly arose from several hundred expanded graft clones. Among T cells one year after transplant, newly produced cells accounted for most counts and diversity.

The V call is TRBV20-1, the J call TRBJ2-7; 10 nucleotides match TRBD2. This clonotype was obtained from a child aged 2 to 10 with inherited bone marrow failure, due to receive a stem cell transplant. Sample: PBMCs, taken before TCRalphabeta/CD19-depleted stem cell transplant. For the CDR3, the DNA is TGCAGTGCTAGAGCCCCTAGCGGGAGTCTACTCAGCTCCTACGAGCAGTACTTC. It is translated as CSARAPSGSLLSSYEQYF.